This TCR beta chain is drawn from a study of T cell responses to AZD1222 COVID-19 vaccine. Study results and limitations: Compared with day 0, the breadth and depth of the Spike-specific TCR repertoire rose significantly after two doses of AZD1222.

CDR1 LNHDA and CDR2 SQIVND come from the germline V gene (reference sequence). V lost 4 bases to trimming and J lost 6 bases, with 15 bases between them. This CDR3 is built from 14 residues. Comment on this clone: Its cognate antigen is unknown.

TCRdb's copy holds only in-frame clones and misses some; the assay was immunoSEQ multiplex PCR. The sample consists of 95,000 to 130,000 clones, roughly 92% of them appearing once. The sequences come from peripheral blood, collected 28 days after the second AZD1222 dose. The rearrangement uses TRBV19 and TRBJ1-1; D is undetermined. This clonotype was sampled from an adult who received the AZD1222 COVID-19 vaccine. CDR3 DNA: TGTGCCAGTAGTACCGTAGACCGAACCTCTGAAGCTTTCTTT. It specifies CASSTVDRTSEAFF.